This T cell receptor beta chain was sequenced in a study of T cell repertoires in cytomegalovirus infection. General observations from the study: CMV-specific TCR beta clonotypes restricted by HLA-C dominated the ex vivo response.

Trimming cost V 6 bases and J 1 base, with 9 bases left between them. This CDR3 is built from 13 residues. Germline V CDR1 and CDR2: LNHDA, SQIVND (reference sequence). A single record per CDR3 protein comes from TCRdb applying MiXCR to the reads. Counted here are about 180,000 distinct CDR3 sequences, over 13% occurring once; the ten biggest clones make up roughly 27%. This clonotype was seen repeatedly, ten times or more. Its antigen is unknown. The rearrangement uses TRBV19 and TRBJ1-2; D unclear. The specimen sequenced was PBMCs. The clonotype comes from a human donor in good health (CMV status not recorded). Some clones in this sample may be carry-over from other donors' samples. The CDR3 coding sequence is TGTGCCAGTAGCCCGGACGTTAACTATGGCTACACCTTC. It translates to CASSPDVNYGYTF.